These T cell receptor beta chains were read from a single sample in a study of T-cell memory formation after mild COVID-19. TCRdb re-called the 5' RACE reads through MiXCR, storing one row per CDR3 protein. The table has around 340,000 distinct CDR3 sequences, around 15% seen once; the top ten hold 22%. Sequenced sample: PBMCs or a T cell subset sorted from them (not recorded which). The receptor set was obtained from a man younger than 35 who had mild COVID-19 (a few samples of this study predate the infection). Cell type and time point are not known. Each CDR3 is given with its conserved first and last residue. The D gene is left open where the match is weak. Only part of the rows carry a size: once, few, many, or a class if the clone is expanded.

j_call clone_size v_call d_call cdr3_aa cdr3_nt
TRBJ1-4 few TRBV5-6 NA CASSSARDGEKLFF TGTGCCAGCAGCTCCGCCCGGGACGGTGAAAAACTGTTTTTT
TRBJ2-3 NA TRBV7-2 TRBD2 CASSQGGSGGPPDTQYF TGTGCCAGCAGCCAGGGGGGTAGCGGGGGGCCCCCAGATACGCAGTATTTT
TRBJ2-1 NA TRBV6-5 NA CASRTGTQPYNEQFF TGTGCCAGCAGGACCGGGACCCAACCCTACAATGAGCAGTTCTTC
TRBJ2-3 NA TRBV29-1 TRBD1 CSSSQGATQYF TGCAGCTCATCCCAGGGGGCCACGCAGTATTTT
TRBJ1-4 few TRBV20-1 NA CSAPPWGREEKLFF TGCAGTGCCCCACCGTGGGGGAGAGAGGAAAAACTGTTTTTT
TRBJ1-2 NA TRBV6-1 NA CASSNPTGYTF TGTGCCAGCTCTAACCCGACAGGCTACACCTTC
TRBJ1-2 many TRBV5-1 TRBD1 CASSLGTADYGYTF TGCGCCAGCAGCTTAGGGACAGCGGACTATGGCTACACCTTC
TRBJ1-5 NA TRBV4-1 NA CASSQDLDGDYGNQPQHF TGCGCCAGCAGCCAAGATCTCGACGGGGATTACGGCAATCAGCCCCAGCATTTT
TRBJ2-1 NA TRBV20-1 NA CSARGGGGNEQLF TGCAGTGCTAGGGGAGGAGGGGGCAATGAGCAGTTATTC
TRBJ1-4 NA TRBV2 TRBD1 CASMGQAATNEKLFF TGTGCCAGCATGGGACAGGCAGCAACTAATGAAAAACTGTTTTTT
TRBJ2-7 NA TRBV20-1 TRBD2 CSASWGDYYEQYF TGCAGTGCTAGCTGGGGGGACTACTACGAGCAGTACTTC
TRBJ2-5 many TRBV12-3/TRBV12-4 TRBD2 CASRRLAGGPGETQYF TGTGCCAGCAGAAGACTAGCGGGGGGGCCTGGGGAGACCCAGTACTTC
TRBJ1-2 NA TRBV4-3 TRBD1 CASSQERDRGYGYTF TGCGCCAGCAGCCAAGAACGGGACAGGGGCTATGGCTACACCTTC
TRBJ2-5 few TRBV7-9 TRBD1 CASSTLDRGSQETQYF TGTGCCAGCAGCACGCTTGACAGGGGGAGTCAAGAGACCCAGTACTTC
TRBJ2-2 NA TRBV6-2/TRBV6-3 NA CASGGPNTGELFF TGTGCCAGCGGGGGCCCGAACACCGGGGAGCTGTTTTTT
TRBJ1-5 NA TRBV11-2 NA CASSSQYQPQHF TGTGCCAGCAGCTCTCAGTATCAGCCCCAGCATTTT
TRBJ2-7 many TRBV5-1 TRBD1 CASSLGQAAYEQYF TGCGCCAGCAGCCTGGGACAGGCAGCCTACGAGCAGTACTTC
TRBJ2-2 many TRBV7-6 TRBD1 CASSFGQGAHGELFF TGTGCCAGCAGCTTCGGACAGGGGGCGCACGGGGAGCTGTTTTTT